What follows is one T cell receptor beta chain and its context. Antigen specificity is unknown. The data are from a study of cytomegalovirus exposure and HLA in healthy donors. Notes on the study in general: There were some public TCRs occurring in many donors, but most TCR sequences were rare.

The CDR3 runs to 15 residues. The V gene lost 7 bases and the J gene lost 3 bases, with 19 bases spanning the gap. Germline CDR1 reads SNHLY; CDR2 reads FYNNEI. PCR employed 60 Vbeta and 13 Jbeta primers. Method: immunoSEQ multiplex PCR; TCRdb's copy keeps in-frame clones and lacks some. The sample yields over 65,000 clones, approximately 81% seen once. The chain links TRBV2 to TRBJ2-7; the D gene is possibly TRBD1 (6 bases). The origin of this receptor is a woman aged 25-40 years in good health and CMV-seronegative. Sequencing used PBMCs. The CDR3 sequence is CASKLIGGVGYEQYF. In DNA, the CDR3 is TGTGCCAGCAAACTAATAGGGGGAGTGGGCTACGAGCAGTACTTC.